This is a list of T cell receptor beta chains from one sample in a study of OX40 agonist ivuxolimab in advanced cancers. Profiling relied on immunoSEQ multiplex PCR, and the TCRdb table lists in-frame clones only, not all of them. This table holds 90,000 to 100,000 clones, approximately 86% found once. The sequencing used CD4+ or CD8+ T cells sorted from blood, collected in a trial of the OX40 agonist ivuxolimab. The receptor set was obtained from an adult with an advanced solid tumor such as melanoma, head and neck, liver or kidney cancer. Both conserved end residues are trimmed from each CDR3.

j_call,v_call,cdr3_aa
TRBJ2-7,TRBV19,ASSIGGGEAYEQY
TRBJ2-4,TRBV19,ASSEGGQVAKNIQY
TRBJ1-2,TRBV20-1,SATVIDGYT
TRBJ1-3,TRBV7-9,ASSLTGQETGNTIY
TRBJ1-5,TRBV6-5,ASRELRSGNQPQH
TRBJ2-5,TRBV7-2,ASSLALQETQY
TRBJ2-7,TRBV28,ASSFYARYTSEQY
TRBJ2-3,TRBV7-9,ASSPPGSLTDTQY
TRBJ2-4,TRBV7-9,ASSLGQGPAKNIQY
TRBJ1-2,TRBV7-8,ASSPREAGSHINYGYT
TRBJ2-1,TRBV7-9,ASSFGTSGRVQF
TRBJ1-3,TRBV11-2,ASSFAGGSEGNTIY
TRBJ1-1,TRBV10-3,AISPGVQDITF
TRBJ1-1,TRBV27,ASSWSPRGTEAF
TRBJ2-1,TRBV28,ATGTVSSYNEQF
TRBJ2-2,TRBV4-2,ASSQPGEGTGELF
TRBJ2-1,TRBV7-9,ASSWDRGYNEQF
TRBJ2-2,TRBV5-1,ASIPGQEHTGELF
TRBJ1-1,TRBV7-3,ASSLTEDTEAF
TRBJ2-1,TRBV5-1,ASSFGTSGRGGNEQF
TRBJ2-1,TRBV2,ASSEAAGDNEQF
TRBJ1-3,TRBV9,ASSVGGRGTGNTIY
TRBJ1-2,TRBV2,ASTPGTASFYGYT
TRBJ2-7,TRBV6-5,ASSWSGGDYEQY
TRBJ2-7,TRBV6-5,ASSYGGTLPDEQY
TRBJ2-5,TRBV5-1,ASSWVGQWKETQY
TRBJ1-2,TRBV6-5,ASSYGGQGYYGYT
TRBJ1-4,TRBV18,ASSVRDSATNEKLF